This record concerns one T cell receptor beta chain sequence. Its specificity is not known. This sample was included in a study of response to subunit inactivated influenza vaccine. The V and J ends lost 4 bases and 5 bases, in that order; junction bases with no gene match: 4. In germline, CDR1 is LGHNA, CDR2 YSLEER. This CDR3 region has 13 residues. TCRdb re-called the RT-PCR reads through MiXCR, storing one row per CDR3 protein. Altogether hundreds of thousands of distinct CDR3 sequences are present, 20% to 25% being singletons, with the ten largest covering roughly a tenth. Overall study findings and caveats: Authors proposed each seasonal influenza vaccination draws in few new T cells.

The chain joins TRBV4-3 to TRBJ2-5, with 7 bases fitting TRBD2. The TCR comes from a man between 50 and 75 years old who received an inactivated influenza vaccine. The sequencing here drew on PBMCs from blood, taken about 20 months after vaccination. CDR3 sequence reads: CASSRLGGETQYF. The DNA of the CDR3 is TGCGCCAGCAGCCGGCTGGGAGGGGAGACCCAGTACTTC.